A selection of T cell receptor beta chains follows, all from one sample in a study of patients and donors after allogeneic stem cell transplantation. TCRdb re-derived calls from the RT-PCR reads in MiXCR, one entry per CDR3 protein. The data show roughly 960,000 distinct CDR3 sequences, with about 20% seen just once and roughly 6% held by the top ten. Sequences were obtained from blood, either unsorted or a sorted T cell fraction (not recorded which). The origin of the receptors is a human donor who was either an allogeneic HSCT recipient or a stem cell or donor lymphocyte infusion donor (not recorded which). It is not recorded whose cells these are; they may come from a transplant donor. The CDR3 runs from the conserved cysteine through the conserved F or W. A D gene is named only where the DNA matches it firmly. Rows give clone size only sometimes, using once, few, many, or a class for an expanded clone.

d_call	v_call	clone_size	j_call	cdr3_aa
NA	TRBV3-1	NA	TRBJ1-2	CASSQGGRRGYTF
NA	TRBV12-3/TRBV12-4	many	TRBJ2-2	CASSILKTGELFF
NA	TRBV29-1	NA	TRBJ1-2	CSVVKGVQIRGYTF
NA	TRBV5-1	few	TRBJ1-6	CASSLEQYNSPLHF
TRBD2	TRBV20-1	NA	TRBJ2-3	CSAGGVGTSGESTDTQYF
TRBD1	TRBV6-2/TRBV6-3	NA	TRBJ1-1	CASSQTGSGAFF
NA	TRBV3-1	few	TRBJ2-1	CASSQHQGSFYNEQFF
NA	TRBV20-1	few	TRBJ2-2	CSARAPPGTGELFF
NA	TRBV3-1	many	TRBJ2-3	CASSPPGADTQYF
TRBD1	TRBV12-3/TRBV12-4	NA	TRBJ2-6	CASRPDRGEGANVLTF
NA	TRBV7-2	NA	TRBJ2-5	CASSLDRGAQETQYF
NA	TRBV12-3/TRBV12-4	few	TRBJ1-3	CASSSRQSFSGNTIYF
NA	TRBV5-5	NA	TRBJ1-2	CASSLELVYGYTF
TRBD2	TRBV6-1	few	TRBJ2-1	CASTRGTMNEQFF
NA	TRBV7-8	few	TRBJ1-1	CASSGVGGTEAFF
TRBD1	TRBV6-5	few	TRBJ1-1	CASSFEPDRGNMNTEAFF
TRBD1	TRBV4-1	few	TRBJ1-1	CASRRTGGVLNTEAFF
TRBD2	TRBV11-2	NA	TRBJ2-1	CASSLVVGLADYNEQFF
NA	TRBV14	NA	TRBJ2-7	CASSPIPGNSYEQYF
NA	TRBV5-1	NA	TRBJ2-2	CASREGRWTGELFF
TRBD2	TRBV6-2/TRBV6-3	many	TRBJ2-7	CASSYGLAGTYEQYF
NA	TRBV3-1	few	TRBJ2-6	CASSQGLAGANVLTF
NA	TRBV10-3	few	TRBJ2-7	CAIRGQGSVVEQYF
NA	TRBV10-3	few	TRBJ1-1	CAISEWTVTNTEAFF
NA	TRBV12-3/TRBV12-4	few	TRBJ2-1	CASSWRGAGAGNEQFF
NA	TRBV6-1	few	TRBJ2-7	CASSEWGPREQYF
TRBD1	TRBV12-3/TRBV12-4	many	TRBJ1-5	CASSRQGRQPQHF
NA	TRBV3-1	NA	TRBJ2-7	CASSLAARQYF
NA	TRBV11-2	few	TRBJ2-2	CASTPWAPGELFF
TRBD1	TRBV5-1	NA	TRBJ2-3	CASSSGQRSSTDTQYF
NA	TRBV30	NA	TRBJ1-1	CAWSVERSAAFF
NA	TRBV12-3/TRBV12-4	few	TRBJ1-1	CASSPFLPRRNGVAFF
NA	TRBV30	NA	TRBJ2-7	CAWSVSGYEQYF
NA	TRBV12-3/TRBV12-4	NA	TRBJ2-7	CASSRRWNPYEQYF
NA	TRBV9	few	TRBJ1-2	CASSLWLGAGYTF
NA	TRBV7-9	few	TRBJ1-1	CASSLRSGGTEAFF
NA	TRBV9	many	TRBJ2-1	CASSVGGSYNEQFF
NA	TRBV2	NA	TRBJ2-5	CASSEVGGSAQYF
NA	TRBV25-1	NA	TRBJ2-2	CASREGSTGELFF
NA	TRBV11-2	NA	TRBJ2-7	CASSLIFRARHYEQYF
NA	TRBV24-1	NA	TRBJ1-2	CATSDPGQPSTF
NA	TRBV2	NA	TRBJ2-7	CASRRGRDSYEQYF
NA	TRBV30	NA	TRBJ2-7	CARPPEQYF
TRBD2	TRBV10-3	once	TRBJ2-1	CAMGTSGGGSYNEQFF
NA	TRBV5-6	few	TRBJ1-2	CAGRTARAYGYTF
NA	TRBV25-1	few	TRBJ2-4	CASSSDGVVQYF
TRBD1	TRBV9	NA	TRBJ2-7	CASSAHRGADEQYF
TRBD1	TRBV12-3/TRBV12-4	few	TRBJ1-3	CASSSDRAGNTIYF
NA	TRBV11-1	few	TRBJ2-5	CASSLGRVFQETQYF
NA	TRBV9	NA	TRBJ1-3	CASSVAGHSGNTIYF
NA	TRBV15	many	TRBJ1-5	CATSIVLGRYSNQPQHF
NA	TRBV30	few	TRBJ2-2	CAWNRGPGTGELFF
TRBD1	TRBV20-1	few	TRBJ2-1	CSASLSPGTAHHNEQFF
NA	TRBV6-1	many	TRBJ1-2	CASRGVGANYGYTF